This section outlines one T cell receptor beta chain sequence together with its context. Through a sample-barcoded 5' primer and a J-beta primer mix, a second PCR was run for 7 to 11 cycles. All cDNA molecules were each tagged by a template-switch adaptor with 12 random nucleotides. All samples yielded 2.5 million or more CDR3-containing paired-end reads. TCRdb independently ran MiXCR on the 5' RACE reads; one entry per CDR3 protein. The sample yields some 800,000 distinct CDR3 sequences, approximately 25% seen once. Donors ranged from roughly 6 to 90 years old and were healthy Caucasians in Russia. Looked up from germline, CDR1 is MGHRA and CDR2 is YSYEKL. Trimming took 0 bases from V and 3 from J; bases not matched to a gene: 5. This CDR3 region has 17 residues. The data were taken from a study of blood T cells in healthy people across ages. This sample was also put to use in a study of T cells of mothers and their children. In that study: Samples were obtained from a few healthy Caucasian mothers and their six children.

Sample: blood. The V gene is TRBV4-1, the J gene TRBJ1-4; TRBD1 agrees at 9 bases. The sequence was collected from a boy aged 5-17 years in good health. CDR3 bases: TGCGCCAGCAGCCAAGAAGGGACAGGGAGGTCTAATGAAAAACTGTTTTTT. Its protein product is CASSQEGTGRSNEKLFF.